This T cell receptor (beta chain) was captured by sequencing in a study of blood T cell repertoires in COVID-19. Study overall: There were acute and convalescent COVID-19 samples, and they came from the United States, Italy and Spain. Sources were T cells, B-cell-depleted T cells, or PBMCs; the material itself was cDNA or gDNA.

Libraries were prepared by immunoSEQ multiplex PCR; TCRdb keeps only in-frame clonotypes and omits some of them. This table holds some 520,000 clones, 89% found once. V gave up 5 bases and J gave up 0 bases, with 14 bases separating them. This CDR3 is 15 amino acids long. The germline CDR1 and CDR2 sequences are SGHVS and FNYEAQ. The genes are TRBV7-6 and TRBJ2-7; perhaps TRBD2 as D (5 bases). Sequencing input: peripheral blood. This sequence originates from a man younger than 30 with COVID-19, enrolled during active disease. The CDR3 region has the DNA TGTGCCAGCAGCCCCTGGACTGATAGCTCCTACGAGCAGTACTTC. This encodes CASSPWTDSSYEQYF.